These 20 T cell receptor beta chains came from one sample sequenced in a study of Ad26.COV2.S vaccination and SARS-CoV-2 variants. Here immunoSEQ multiplex PCR was the method, and the copy in TCRdb shows in-frame clones only, minus some. The sample holds a few hundred thousand clones, 85% to 90% seen once. Treatment specified: approximately 18 received Ad26.COV2.S at low or high dose, single or two shots; 5 received placebo; per-sample allocation not given. The samples date from day 63 after the first vaccine or placebo injection. The sample was peripheral blood, taken in a trial of Ad26.COV2.S vaccine versus placebo. These TCRs come from a person between 18 and 59 years old who received the Ad26.COV2.S COVID-19 vaccine or a placebo.

This clone showed up just once. This rearrangement joins TRBV7-9 to TRBJ1-1; the D is unclear. The germline CDR1 and CDR2 sequences are SEHNR and FQNEAQ (reference sequence). The CDR3 consists of 13 residues. V was cut by 4 bases and J by 1 base, with 7 bases left in between. The CDR3 nucleotides read TGTGCCAGCAGCTCAGCAGGGAACACTGAAGCTTTCTTT. Its translation is CASSSAGNTEAFF.

The rearrangement links TRBV24-1 to TRBJ2-3, with a weak D call TRBD1 (6 bases). V was trimmed by 1 base and J by 2 bases, leaving 18 bases between them. The length of the CDR3 is 18 residues. Germline V gene data show CDR1 as KGHDR and CDR2 as SFDVKD. CDR3 coding DNA: TGTGCCACCAGTGATTTTGGCACCCGGGACACCCACACAGATACGCAGTATTTT. Translation: CATSDFGTRDTHTDTQYF.

The chain employs TRBV7-9 and TRBJ1-2, with D unclear. There are 15 residues in the CDR3. Germline V lookup: CDR1 SEHNR, CDR2 FQNEAQ (reference sequence). V gave up 5 bases and J gave up 6 bases, with 19 bases separating them. CDR3 residues: CASSPEQIKSNGYTF. Here the CDR3 DNA reads TGTGCCAGCAGCCCCGAGCAGATAAAGTCCAATGGCTACACCTTC.

The chain joins TRBV6-6 to TRBJ1-1; TRBD1 matches at 8 bases. CDR1 is MNHNY, CDR2 SVGAGI, per germline (reference sequence). The CDR3 is 14 amino acids. J gave up 3 bases and V 6 bases, and 6 bases lay outside the gene matches. The CDR3 DNA reads TGTGCCAGCAGGGACAGGGCCCTGGACACTGAAGCTTTCTTT. It translates to CASRDRALDTEAFF.

This chain connects TRBV6-5 to TRBJ1-1; D not resolved. In germline, CDR1 is MNHEY, CDR2 SVGAGI. The ends were cut back, 8 bases at V and 6 bases at J, with 13 bases in the middle. There are 12 residues in the CDR3. The CDR3 DNA reads as TGTGCCAGCGCCCCTATTTCGCCTGAAGCTTTCTTT. Protein sequence: CASAPISPEAFF.

The J gene is TRBJ1-1, the V gene TRBV6-2 or TRBV6-3; the D gene is possibly TRBD1 (5 bases). Germline loops: CDR1 MNHEY, CDR2 SVGEGT. This CDR3 is built from 17 residues. V was trimmed by 0 bases and J by 3 bases, leaving 17 bases between them. The CDR3 spells CASSYSFERGSYTEAFF. In DNA, the CDR3 is TGTGCCAGCAGTTACTCTTTTGAAAGGGGATCGTACACTGAAGCTTTCTTT.

The chain recombines TRBV7-3 with TRBJ2-2; a possible D gene is TRBD1 (5 bases). There are 13 residues in the CDR3. The germline CDR1 and CDR2 sequences are SGHTA and FQGTGA. V lost 5 bases and J lost 4, with 8 bases in between. In nucleotides, the CDR3 is TGTGCCAGCAGCCAGGGAAGCACCGGGGAGCTGTTTTTT. Translation gives CASSQGSTGELFF.

The rearrangement links TRBV7-9 to TRBJ1-1; no firm D call. The CDR3 spans 14 residues. Germline V CDR1 and CDR2: SEHNR, FQNEAQ (reference sequence). With 3 bases removed from V and 1 base from J, the gap between germline ends came to 9 bases. The CDR3 is CASSLIPENTEAFF. The CDR3 bases are TGTGCCAGCAGCTTGATCCCAGAGAACACTGAAGCTTTCTTT.

In DNA form, the CDR3 reads TGTGCAAGTCGCTTTAGGGAGATCTATAATTCACCCCTCCACTTT. This gives the protein CASRFREIYNSPLHF. This rearrangement joins TRBV12-2 to TRBJ1-6. TRBV12-2 is noted as a pseudogene. The CDR3 runs to 15 residues.

The V call is TRBV11-2, the J call TRBJ2-1; no definite D call. Germline values: CDR1 SGHAT, CDR2 FQNNGV. The CDR3 extends over 14 amino acids. V lost 3 bases to trimming and J lost 2 bases, with 8 bases between them. The CDR3 nucleotides are TGTGCCAGCAGCTTGAACTTAGCCTACAATGAGCAGTTCTTC. It yields the protein CASSLNLAYNEQFF.

The rearrangement joins TRBV7-9 to TRBJ2-3; D not resolved. The CDR3 contains 12 residues. V was shortened by 11 bases and J by 2 bases, with 11 bases between the two germline ends. Germline lookup yields CDR1 SEHNR and CDR2 FQNEAQ (reference sequence). DNA of the CDR3: TGTGCCCTCGGCGGCTACACAGATACGCAGTATTTT. Protein product: CALGGYTDTQYF.

The rearrangement joins TRBV5-6 to TRBJ1-5; possible D gene TRBD1, 5 bases. With 3 bases removed from V and 7 bases from J, the gap between germline ends came to 14 bases. Germline assignment: CDR1 SGHDT and CDR2 YYEEEE. The CDR3 spans 14 residues. CDR3: CASSSWGGRQPQHF. The CDR3 DNA reads as TGTGCCAGCAGCTCATGGGGGGGTAGGCAGCCCCAGCATTTT.

The chain combines TRBV6-5 with TRBJ2-7; 12 bases map to TRBD2. This CDR3 is 14 amino acids long. V lost 5 bases and J lost 7; bases outside the gene matches: 6. Germline-derived CDR1 and CDR2 are MNHEY and SVGAGI. The CDR3 reads CASSKLAGGGEQYV. The CDR3 nucleotides read TGTGCCAGCAGTAAACTAGCGGGAGGTGGGGAGCAGTACGTC.

The rearrangement uses TRBV6-2 or TRBV6-3 and TRBJ1-1; unclear D gene. Germline V CDR1 and CDR2: MNHEY, SVGEGT. The CDR3 contains 14 residues. Deletions cut 4 bases from V and 7 bases from J, with 16 bases between. DNA of the CDR3: TGTGCCAGCAGTTGGGGATCGCCAGCCAATGAAGCTTTCTTT. It is translated as CASSWGSPANEAFF.

J is TRBJ1-1 and V is TRBV5-5; perhaps TRBD1 as D (5 bases). This CDR3 is 14 amino acids long. CDR1 is SGHKS and CDR2 is YYEKEE in the germline V gene (reference sequence). V dropped 1 base and J dropped 5 bases, with 12 bases sitting between them. The CDR3 sequence: CASSLKGIWTEAFF. CDR3 DNA sequence: TGTGCCAGCAGCTTGAAGGGGATATGGACTGAAGCTTTCTTT. The full variable domain, rest sourced from reference TRBV5-5 and TRBJ1-1, is DAGVTQSPTHLIKTRGQQVTLRCSPISGHKSVSWYQQVLGQGPQFIFQYYEKEERGRGNFPDRFSARQFPNYSSELNVNALLLGDSALYLCASSLKGIWTEAFFGQGTRLTVV.

The chain has TRBV5-5 and TRBJ1-5; TRBD1 matches at 7 bases. Germline CDR1 SGHKS, CDR2 YYEKEE (reference sequence). With V trimmed by 1 base and J by 5 bases, 18 bases remained unmatched. The CDR3 runs to 19 residues. This chain's CDR3 is CASSLRGSGTVLNDQPQHF. CDR3 coding DNA: TGTGCCAGCAGCTTGAGAGGATCCGGGACAGTGCTAAACGATCAGCCCCAGCATTTT. Full variable domain (rest looked up from reference TRBV5-5 and TRBJ1-5): DAGVTQSPTHLIKTRGQQVTLRCSPISGHKSVSWYQQVLGQGPQFIFQYYEKEERGRGNFPDRFSARQFPNYSSELNVNALLLGDSALYLCASSLRGSGTVLNDQPQHFGDGTRLSIL.

This clone is a singleton in its sample. This chain links TRBV10-3 with TRBJ1-2; TRBD1 might be the D (5 bases). The CDR3 spans 12 residues. The V gene lost 11 bases and the J gene lost 8 bases, with 18 bases spanning the gap. Germline lookup yields CDR1 ENHRY and CDR2 SYGVKD. The CDR3 region has the DNA TGTGCCTCCGGGGAGGCAGGGAGAGGCTACACCTTC. Translation: CASGEAGRGYTF.

This CDR3 reads CASSEQGPSYGYTF. The CDR3 DNA reads TGTGCCAGCAGTGAACAGGGTCCCTCCTATGGCTACACCTTC. This chain uses TRBV6-1 with TRBJ1-2, with D perhaps matching TRBD1 (5 bases). Germline loops: CDR1 MNHNS, CDR2 SASEGT. The V and J ends lost 2 bases and 4 bases respectively, with 11 bases between them. This CDR3 contains 14 residues.

The chain has TRBV19 and TRBJ1-1; TRBD1 matches at 7 bases. The CDR3 contains 16 residues. Germline CDR1 is LNHDA and CDR2 is SQIVND (reference sequence). V lost 5 bases and J lost 0; bases outside the gene matches: 9. DNA of the CDR3: TGTGCCAGTAGTCCCCTCCCGGGACAGATGAACACTGAAGCTTTCTTT. It is translated as CASSPLPGQMNTEAFF.

This chain links TRBV5-6 with TRBJ2-7, with a tentative D call TRBD1 (6 bases). CDR1 is SGHDT, CDR2 YYEEEE, per germline. The length of the CDR3 is 17 residues. Trimming removed 0 bases at V and 0 bases at J, with 16 bases between. CDR3 nucleotide sequence: TGTGCCAGCAGCTTGGTTGGACGGACAGTCATCTCCTACGAGCAGTACTTC. Amino acid sequence: CASSLVGRTVISYEQYF.